The present entry profiles one TCR beta chain with its context. Its target is not known. This record comes from a study of T cell responses to AZD1222 COVID-19 vaccine. The table came from immunoSEQ multiplex PCR; TCRdb's copy has only in-frame clones and leaves some out. The table includes approximately 60,000 clones, approximately 86% detected once. V was shortened by 0 bases and J by 5 bases, with 17 bases between the two germline ends. The CDR3 has 16 residues. Germline values: CDR1 KGHSH, CDR2 LQKENI. Study-level results: In a largely white British group with more females than males, clonal diversity was possibly underestimated. Seropositive status at baseline applied to only 5 to 7 AZD1222 recipients. Dominant CD4 TCR responses targeted spike regions 160-218 and 743-854. Within unmutated variant regions lay the reported targets of nearly half of spike-specific TCRs.

This chain connects TRBV18 to TRBJ2-7; D is unresolved. This receptor was obtained from an adult who received the AZD1222 COVID-19 vaccine. Sequenced here: peripheral blood, sampled 28 days after the second AZD1222 dose. The CDR3: CASSPPSLSTVHEQYF. The CDR3 coding sequence is TGTGCCAGCTCACCACCTTCCCTTTCCACCGTCCACGAGCAGTACTTC.